The TCR beta chain described here comes from a study of cytomegalovirus exposure and HLA in healthy donors. The CDR3 is made up of 15 amino acids. J gave up 2 bases and V 0 bases, and 5 bases lay outside the gene matches. Germline V lookup: CDR1 GTSNPN, CDR2 SVGIG (reference sequence). The repertoire was sequenced with immunoSEQ multiplex PCR; TCRdb's copy has only in-frame clones and lacks some. This table has about 130,000 clones, roughly 95% appearing once. The rearrangement links TRBV30 to TRBJ2-5; the match to TRBD1 covers 8 bases. The sequencing sample was made of PBMCs. This clonotype originated in a man younger than 35 in good health and CMV-seronegative. CDR3 DNA sequence: TGTGCCTGGAGTGTACGTCGGGACAGGCAAGAGACCCAGTACTTC. Translating gives CAWSVRRDRQETQYF.